The present entry profiles one T cell receptor beta chain with its context. The data were obtained in a study of T cell responses to AZD1222 COVID-19 vaccine. Libraries were prepared by immunoSEQ multiplex PCR; TCRdb keeps only in-frame clonotypes and omits some of them. Of around 130,000 clones listed, 93% are singletons. The ends lost 2 bases at V and 7 bases at J; junction bases unmatched: 17. The CDR3 length is 17 residues. Germline values: CDR1 LNHDA, CDR2 SQIVND (reference sequence). The sequenced sample was peripheral blood, obtained on day 0 of AZD1222 vaccination. This clonotype was obtained from an adult in good health. This chain connects TRBV19 to TRBJ2-7; 7 bases are shared with TRBD1. CDR3 amino acids: CASSILGVTGSEGEQYF. The CDR3 nucleotides are TGTGCCAGTAGTATACTTGGGGTGACAGGGAGTGAAGGAGAGCAGTACTTC.